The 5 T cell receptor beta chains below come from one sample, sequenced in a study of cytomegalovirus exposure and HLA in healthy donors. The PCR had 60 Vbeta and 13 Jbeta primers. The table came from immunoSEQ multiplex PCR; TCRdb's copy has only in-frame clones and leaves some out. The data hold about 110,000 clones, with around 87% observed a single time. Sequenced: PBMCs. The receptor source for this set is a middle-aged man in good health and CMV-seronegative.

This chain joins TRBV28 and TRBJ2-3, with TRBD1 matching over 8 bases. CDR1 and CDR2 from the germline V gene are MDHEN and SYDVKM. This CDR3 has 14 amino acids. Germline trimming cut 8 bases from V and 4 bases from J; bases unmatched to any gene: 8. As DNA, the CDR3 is TGTGCCAGCGATGGACAGGGCCGTCCAGATACGCAGTATTTT. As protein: CASDGQGRPDTQYF. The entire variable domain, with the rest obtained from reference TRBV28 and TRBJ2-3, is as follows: DVKVTQSSRYLVKRTGEKVFLECVQDMDHENMFWYRQDPGLGLRLIYFSYDVKMKEKGDIPEGYSVSREKKERFSLILESASTNQTSMYLCASDGQGRPDTQYFGPGTRLTVL.

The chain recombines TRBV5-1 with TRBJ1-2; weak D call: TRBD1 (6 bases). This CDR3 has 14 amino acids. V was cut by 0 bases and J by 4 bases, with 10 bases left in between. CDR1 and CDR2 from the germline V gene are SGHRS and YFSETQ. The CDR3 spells CASSLAGEGYGYTF. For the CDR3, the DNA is TGCGCCAGCAGCTTGGCAGGGGAGGGCTATGGCTACACCTTC. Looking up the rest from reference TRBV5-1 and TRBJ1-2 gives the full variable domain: KAGVTQTPRYLIKTRGQQVTLSCSPISGHRSVSWYQQTPGQGLQFLFEYFSETQRNKGNFPGRFSGRQFSNSRSEMNVSTLELGDSALYLCASSLAGEGYGYTFGSGTRLTVV.

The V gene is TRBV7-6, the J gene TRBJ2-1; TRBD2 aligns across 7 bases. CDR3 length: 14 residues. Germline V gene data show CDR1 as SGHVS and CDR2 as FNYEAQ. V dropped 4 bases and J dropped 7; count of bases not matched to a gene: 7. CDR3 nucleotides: TGTGCCAGCAGCTCACTAGCGTCTGGGAATGAGCAGTTCTTC. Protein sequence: CASSSLASGNEQFF.

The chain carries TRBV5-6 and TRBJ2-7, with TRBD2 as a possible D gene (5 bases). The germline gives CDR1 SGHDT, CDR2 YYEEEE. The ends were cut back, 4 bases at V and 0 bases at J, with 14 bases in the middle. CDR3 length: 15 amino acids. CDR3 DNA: TGTGCCAGCAGCCTGCCGGGGTCGAGCTCCTACGAGCAGTACTTC. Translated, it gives CASSLPGSSSYEQYF.

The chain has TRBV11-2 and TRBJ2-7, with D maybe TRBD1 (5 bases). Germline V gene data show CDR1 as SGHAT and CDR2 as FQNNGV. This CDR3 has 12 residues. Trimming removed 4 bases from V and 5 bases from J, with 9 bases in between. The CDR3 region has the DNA TGTGCCAGCAGCTCGCAGGGTGACGAGCAGTACTTC. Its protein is CASSSQGDEQYF.